A selection of T cell receptor beta chains follows, all from one sample in a study of shared clonotypes between healthy human individuals. TCRdb's table, derived via immunoSEQ multiplex PCR, lists solely in-frame clones and lacks some. The data contain more than 400,000 clones, around 80% of them singletons. The sequencing sample was made of PBMCs. The receptors come from a woman in her 40s in good health. Some clones in this sample may be carry-over from other donors' samples. CDR3s leave out the opening cysteine and the closing phenylalanine or tryptophan. Each record gives: CDR3 length, V gene, J gene, CDR3 protein.

cdr3_length: 11
v_call: TRBV30
j_call: TRBJ1-1
cdr3_aa: AWSVLLNTEAF

cdr3_length: 18
v_call: TRBV14
j_call: TRBJ2-7
cdr3_aa: ASSQERYGTSGTATYEQY

cdr3_length: 14
v_call: TRBV10-3
j_call: TRBJ2-7
cdr3_aa: AISESKGQISYEQY

cdr3_length: 12
v_call: TRBV15
j_call: TRBJ2-3
cdr3_aa: ATSTNGGSDTQY

cdr3_length: 11
v_call: TRBV28
j_call: TRBJ1-2
cdr3_aa: ASSFASNYGYT

cdr3_length: 12
v_call: TRBV5-8
j_call: TRBJ1-1
cdr3_aa: ASNTEGRFTEAF

cdr3_length: 11
v_call: TRBV7-2
j_call: TRBJ1-5
cdr3_aa: ASSSTGNQPQH

cdr3_length: 10
v_call: TRBV6-1
j_call: TRBJ2-1
cdr3_aa: ASSGDYNEQF

cdr3_length: 12
v_call: TRBV5-1
j_call: TRBJ2-1
cdr3_aa: ASSLVPGADEQF

cdr3_length: 12
v_call: TRBV4-1
j_call: TRBJ2-3
cdr3_aa: ASSQVAGVDTQY

cdr3_length: 10
v_call: TRBV7-9
j_call: TRBJ1-2
cdr3_aa: ASSSPGGGYT

cdr3_length: 12
v_call: TRBV27
j_call: TRBJ1-4
cdr3_aa: ASSFGTAAEKLF

cdr3_length: 16
v_call: TRBV15
j_call: TRBJ2-2
cdr3_aa: ATSRDAGQARRAGELF

cdr3_length: 13
v_call: TRBV11-2
j_call: TRBJ2-3
cdr3_aa: ASSLIGGDTDTQY

cdr3_length: 12
v_call: TRBV6-6
j_call: -
cdr3_aa: ASTQDRGRHEQY

cdr3_length: 11
v_call: TRBV13
j_call: TRBJ2-7
cdr3_aa: ASSLNRAYEQY

cdr3_length: 15
v_call: TRBV7-3
j_call: TRBJ2-6
cdr3_aa: ASSLRGSLAGANVLT

cdr3_length: 12
v_call: TRBV5-5
j_call: TRBJ2-2
cdr3_aa: ASSPGPRTGELF

cdr3_length: 9
v_call: TRBV10-3
j_call: -
cdr3_aa: AIREAYEQY

cdr3_length: 12
v_call: TRBV14
j_call: TRBJ2-3
cdr3_aa: ASSQVTSTDTQY

cdr3_length: 12
v_call: TRBV6-4
j_call: TRBJ2-1
cdr3_aa: ASAPRESHNEQF

cdr3_length: 14
v_call: TRBV5-4
j_call: TRBJ2-1
cdr3_aa: ASSIKRESSYNEQF

cdr3_length: 10
v_call: TRBV25-1
j_call: TRBJ2-7
cdr3_aa: ASGTGTYEQY

cdr3_length: 11
v_call: TRBV29-1
j_call: TRBJ2-3
cdr3_aa: SVHPRTADTQY

cdr3_length: 12
v_call: TRBV7-3
j_call: TRBJ1-1
cdr3_aa: ASSLSGANTEAF

cdr3_length: 11
v_call: TRBV6-6
j_call: TRBJ1-2
cdr3_aa: ASSLDRSYGYT